What follows describes a single T cell receptor (beta chain). V was shortened by 5 bases and J by 3 bases, with 7 bases between the two germline ends. The CDR3 has 12 residues. The V gene's germline CDR1 is LNHDA and CDR2 SQIVND (reference sequence). This record comes from a study of blood T cell repertoires in COVID-19. Overall study: Samples came from the United States, Italy and Spain, spanning acute and convalescent COVID-19.

The repertoire was sequenced with immunoSEQ multiplex PCR; TCRdb's copy has only in-frame clones and lacks some. The sample consists of 65,000 or so clones, more than 80% of them appearing once. This clonotype originated in an elderly man with acute or convalescent COVID-19. The chain links TRBV19 to TRBJ1-2, with D possibly TRBD1 on 6 matching bases. The sample taken for sequencing was peripheral blood. DNA for the CDR3: TGTGCCAGTAGTCACAGGGACTATGGCTACACCTTC. This sequence encodes CASSHRDYGYTF.